This passage covers 19 T cell receptor beta chains from one sample sequenced in a study of blood T cells in healthy people across ages. Alongside a J-beta primer mix, a sample-barcoded 5' primer served in a second PCR lasting about 7 to 11 cycles. TCRdb ran MiXCR on the 5' RACE reads and lists one entry per CDR3 protein. Among over 600,000 distinct CDR3 sequences listed, 35% to 50% were seen once. Specimen: blood. The receptor source for this set is an elderly man in good health.

The CDR3 nucleotides are TGCAGTGCTAGACAGACAGTGAACAATGAGCAGTTCTTC. Translation gives CSARQTVNNEQFF. The chain recombines TRBV20-1 with TRBJ2-1; tentatively, D is TRBD1 (5 bases). With 2 bases removed from V and 5 bases from J, the gap between germline ends came to 10 bases. This CDR3 is built from 13 residues. Germline V gives CDR1 DFQATT, CDR2 SNEGSKA (reference sequence).

The chain joins TRBV5-1 to TRBJ2-2, with no clear D. V was clipped by 4 bases and J by 1 base, with 17 bases between them. The CDR3 is 17 residues long. The germline gives CDR1 SGHRS, CDR2 YFSETQ. CDR3 protein: CASSRQTWPENTGELFF. In DNA, the CDR3 is TGCGCCAGCAGCCGGCAAACATGGCCAGAGAACACCGGGGAGCTGTTTTTT.

This chain connects TRBV20-1 to TRBJ2-4, with 8 bases that match TRBD1. Near its end, the DNA agrees better with TRBJ2-7, so the J call may be wrong. This CDR3 has 16 amino acids. Per the germline V gene, CDR1 is DFQATT and CDR2 is SNEGSKA (reference sequence). The CDR3 nucleotides are TGCAGTGCTAGAGATCCCCTCGGACAGGGAATTTACGAGCAGTACTTC. Encoded protein: CSARDPLGQGIYEQYF.

V gene TRBV28 combines with J gene TRBJ2-7, with 8 bases aligning to TRBD2. V lost 4 bases and J lost 6; bases outside the gene matches: 11. The CDR3 runs to 15 residues. Germline V gives CDR1 MDHEN, CDR2 SYDVKM. CDR3 nucleotide sequence: TGTGCCAGCAGTTCCTTGGGACTAGAAGTCGCCGAGCAGTACTTC. It specifies CASSSLGLEVAEQYF.

CDR3 protein: CATSPGHGRDEQFF. The CDR3 nucleotides read TGTGCCACCAGCCCAGGACACGGAAGGGACGAGCAGTTCTTC. The chain has TRBV15 and TRBJ2-1, with D perhaps being TRBD1 or TRBD2 (5 bases each). The germline gives CDR1 LNHNV, CDR2 YYDKDF (reference sequence). This CDR3 comprises 14 residues. Trimming pared 5 bases from V and 10 bases from J, leaving 18 bases between.

V usage is TRBV14 and J usage is TRBJ1-2, with D maybe TRBD1 (5 bases). Germline V gene data show CDR1 as SGHDN and CDR2 as FVKESK. The CDR3 consists of 14 residues. Trimming removed 2 bases at V and 5 bases at J, with 12 bases between. CDR3 in amino acids: CASSQLNRGYGYTF. CDR3 in DNA: TGTGCCAGCAGCCAATTAAATCGGGGGTATGGCTACACCTTC.

Note on this clonotype: The junction departs from germline at one end; a sequencing error may be responsible. The V gene is TRBV29-1, the J gene TRBJ2-5; D not certain. This CDR3 contains 15 residues. CDR1 and CDR2 from the germline V gene are SQVTM and ANQGSEA. DNA of the CDR3: TGCAGCGTCCAAACCAGGACGGATGGCCAAGGGACCCAGTACTTC. It encodes CSVQTRTDGQGTQYF.

This clonotype showed up just a few times. This chain uses TRBV30 with TRBJ2-3, with D perhaps TRBD1 or TRBD2 (6 bases each). The CDR3 contains 14 residues. Germline lookup yields CDR1 GTSNPN and CDR2 SVGIG (reference sequence). V was trimmed by 2 bases and J by 1 base, leaving 10 bases between them. The CDR3 nucleotides read TGTGCCTGGAGTTCGAGGGGGGGCACAGATACGCAGTATTTT. It translates to CAWSSRGGTDTQYF.

The chain carries TRBV7-3 and TRBJ1-1; possible D gene TRBD1, 5 bases. Trimming stripped 1 base from V and 1 base from J, with 13 bases between. CDR3 length: 16 residues. Germline CDR1 reads SGHTA; CDR2 reads FQGTGA. The CDR3 sequence: CASSLRRGGANTEAFF. The CDR3 nucleotides read TGTGCCAGCAGCTTAAGGAGAGGAGGGGCGAACACTGAAGCTTTCTTT.

Here the CDR3 DNA reads TGTGCCAGCAGCCAGACTGACAGGGGAGAGCAGTACTTC. Its protein product is CASSQTDRGEQYF. The chain employs TRBV12-3 or TRBV12-4 and TRBJ2-7, with 8 bases identical to TRBD1. Trimming cost V 6 bases and J 7 bases; bases outside gene matches: 8. This CDR3 has 13 residues.

The CDR3 sequence: CASSYGTGLGYTF. CDR3 in DNA: TGCGCCAGCAGCTACGGGACAGGGCTTGGCTACACCTTC. The V and J genes are TRBV5-1 and TRBJ1-2, with 9 bases matching TRBD1. V gave up 3 bases and J gave up 7 bases; unmatched junction bases: 4. Per the germline V gene, CDR1 is SGHRS and CDR2 is YFSETQ. This CDR3 spans 13 amino acids.

This clonotype was observed a handful of times. This sequence joins TRBV10-3 and TRBJ1-5, with D possibly TRBD1 on 5 matching bases. The CDR3 has 20 amino acids. Trimming shortened V by 3 bases and J by 2 bases, and 26 bases separated the two germline ends. Germline V gene lookup returns CDR1 ENHRY and CDR2 SYGVKD. The CDR3 protein is CAISDPGQGGTWNGNQPQHF. DNA for the CDR3: TGTGCCATCAGTGACCCTGGACAAGGCGGAACTTGGAATGGCAATCAGCCCCAGCATTTT.

This clonotype came up many times. The gene calls are TRBV28 and TRBJ2-7, with a tentative D call TRBD2 (6 bases). Trimming cost V 5 bases and J 5 bases, with 10 bases left between them. There are 12 residues in the CDR3. Germline V gene data show CDR1 as MDHEN and CDR2 as SYDVKM. The CDR3 DNA reads as TGTGCCAGCAGTGTCGGGGGAAACGAGCAGTACTTC. Amino acid sequence: CASSVGGNEQYF.

This clonotype appeared once. This chain links TRBV27 with TRBJ1-2, with no clear D. This CDR3 is built from 11 residues. V lost 8 bases and J lost 4, with 8 bases in between. CDR1 is MNHEY, CDR2 SMNVEV, per germline (reference sequence). The CDR3 spells CASGRSYGYTF. CDR3 DNA sequence: TGTGCCAGCGGCAGGAGCTATGGCTACACCTTC.

The chain combines TRBV20-1 with TRBJ2-1; D not certain. The tail of the sequence fits TRBJ2-7 better, so the J call may be wrong. This CDR3 has 17 amino acids. The germline gives CDR1 DFQATT, CDR2 SNEGSKA (reference sequence). CDR3 loop: CSARDYRVASSYNEQYF. CDR3 sequence (DNA): TGCAGTGCTAGAGACTACCGAGTGGCCAGCTCCTACAATGAGCAGTACTTC.

A few counts support this clonotype. The chain is built from TRBV12-3 or TRBV12-4 and TRBJ1-2; D gene unclear. CDR3 length: 14 amino acids. The V end lost 3 bases, the J end lost 1 base, and 9 bases lay between the germline ends. CDR3 in DNA: TGTGCCAGCAGTTTCGCGGCCGGTAACTATGGCTACACCTTC. It translates to CASSFAAGNYGYTF.

The table lists this clonotype with a count of one. The J gene is TRBJ2-7, the V gene TRBV20-1; 9 nucleotides line up with TRBD2. Germline V gives CDR1 DFQATT, CDR2 SNEGSKA (reference sequence). V was pared by 4 bases and J by 4 bases, with 17 bases of the junction left unmatched. The CDR3 consists of 17 residues. This CDR3 is CSATMGLAGGSRYEQYF. The CDR3 DNA sequence: TGCAGTGCTACCATGGGACTAGCTGGGGGGTCACGGTACGAGCAGTACTTC.

The table lists this clonotype with a count of one. This rearrangement joins TRBV10-3 to TRBJ2-1, with 7 bases identical to TRBD1. The DNA matches TRBJ2-7 better at its end, which makes the J call doubtful. CDR1 and CDR2 (germline): ENHRY, SYGVKD. The CDR3 spans 15 residues. In DNA, the CDR3 is TGTGCCATCAGTTTCCGGGCCGAGGGGGCCAATGAGCAGTACTTC. It specifies CAISFRAEGANEQYF.

The chain carries TRBV29-1 and TRBJ2-3; 8 bases are a match to TRBD2. Germline V CDR1 and CDR2: SQVTM, ANQGSEA. V lost 6 bases, J lost 2 bases, and 10 bases stayed unmatched. The CDR3 sequence is 15 residues long. CDR3: CSVGGAGAHTDTQYF. The CDR3 DNA reads as TGCAGCGTCGGGGGGGCTGGCGCCCACACAGATACGCAGTATTTT.